These T cell receptor beta chains were read from a single sample in a study of beta chain features in type 1 diabetes. TCRdb keeps only in-frame clones here, not all; method: immunoSEQ multiplex PCR. In the table there are about 340,000 clones, about 14% of which are singletons. Input material: naive CD4+ T cells from blood. The origin of the receptors is a woman under 30 with type 1 diabetes. CDR3s include the opening cysteine and the closing phenylalanine or tryptophan. Fields, in order: D gene, clone size, V gene, J gene, CDR3 DNA, CDR3 protein. A D gene is named only where the DNA matches it firmly. Clone size is given for some rows only: seen once, a few or many times, or a class if the clone is expanded.

D: TRBD2
size: -
V: TRBV28
J: TRBJ2-2
DNA: TGTGCCACTGACACTAGCGGGGCCGGGGAGCTGTTTTTT
CDR3: CATDTSGAGELFF

D: -
size: -
V: TRBV6-6
J: TRBJ2-1
DNA: TGTGCCAGCAGAGGGGCCACTCGATACAATGAGCAGTTCTTC
CDR3: CASRGATRYNEQFF

D: TRBD1
size: -
V: TRBV4-2
J: TRBJ1-5
DNA: TGTGCCAGCAGCCAAGAATTCGGGACAGAGAGCAATCAGCCCCAGCATTTT
CDR3: CASSQEFGTESNQPQHF

D: TRBD2
size: few
V: TRBV7-9
J: TRBJ2-3
DNA: TGTGCCAGCAGCTTTGGGCTAGCGGGGCCTGAGACGCAGTATTTT
CDR3: CASSFGLAGPETQYF

D: -
size: -
V: TRBV4-2
J: TRBJ1-2
DNA: TGTGCCAGCAGCCCGACAGGTTCTTATGGCTACACCTTC
CDR3: CASSPTGSYGYTF

D: TRBD2
size: -
V: TRBV19
J: TRBJ2-1
DNA: TGTGCCAGTACCCCACTAGCGGGAGAAAACAATGAGCAGTTCTTC
CDR3: CASTPLAGENNEQFF

D: -
size: -
V: TRBV4-3
J: TRBJ2-1
DNA: TGCGCCAGCAGCCAGAGCCCCCGAGTTACGGGACACAACAATGAGCAGTTCTTC
CDR3: CASSQSPRVTGHNNEQFF

D: -
size: -
V: TRBV29-1
J: TRBJ1-5
DNA: TGCAGCGCACGGGAACCCAATCAGCCCCAGCATTTT
CDR3: CSAREPNQPQHF

D: TRBD1
size: -
V: TRBV28
J: TRBJ2-1
DNA: TGTGCCAGCAGTTCCCCTCGGACAGGCCAGGTGGACAATGAGCAGTTCTTC
CDR3: CASSSPRTGQVDNEQFF

D: -
size: -
V: TRBV7-3
J: TRBJ2-1
DNA: TGTGCCAGCAGCTTAAGTCCCTCGGGGGAGCAGTTCTTC
CDR3: CASSLSPSGEQFF

D: TRBD2
size: -
V: TRBV29-1
J: TRBJ2-3
DNA: TGCAGCGTGGGTCCGGGACTAGCCACAGATACGCAGTATTTT
CDR3: CSVGPGLATDTQYF

D: TRBD2
size: few
V: TRBV7-2
J: TRBJ2-2
DNA: TGTGCCAGCAGCTTAGTGGGGAGCGGGAGACCCGCCGGGGAGCTGTTTTTT
CDR3: CASSLVGSGRPAGELFF

D: -
size: few
V: TRBV29-1
J: TRBJ2-5
DNA: TGCAGCGTTCCGTTTTGGGGAACTGGGGGCGAGACCCAGTACTTC
CDR3: CSVPFWGTGGETQYF

D: TRBD2
size: -
V: TRBV18
J: TRBJ2-7
DNA: TGTGCCAGCTCACCATCTATAGGACTAGAAGCCGAGCAGTACTTC
CDR3: CASSPSIGLEAEQYF

D: TRBD1
size: few
V: TRBV28
J: TRBJ2-2
DNA: TGTGCCAGCAGTTCCCCAGGACAGGGGGCAAGGTGGACCGGGGAGCTGTTTTTT
CDR3: CASSSPGQGARWTGELFF

D: TRBD1
size: few
V: TRBV29-1
J: TRBJ1-5
DNA: TGCAGCGCAGGGGGGAATAGCAATCAGCCCCAGCATTTT
CDR3: CSAGGNSNQPQHF

D: -
size: -
V: TRBV2
J: TRBJ2-5
DNA: TGTGCCAGCACCCACGAACCCCCCGGGACCCAGTACTTC
CDR3: CASTHEPPGTQYF

D: TRBD2
size: -
V: TRBV11-2
J: TRBJ2-6
DNA: TGTGCCAGCAGCTTCTGGACTAGCGGGAGAGCTGGGGCCAACGTCCTGACTTTC
CDR3: CASSFWTSGRAGANVLTF

D: TRBD1
size: few
V: TRBV7-9
J: TRBJ1-5
DNA: TGTGCCAGCAGCCAGGACAGGATCAATCAGCCCCAGCATTTT
CDR3: CASSQDRINQPQHF

D: TRBD1
size: -
V: TRBV10-3
J: TRBJ2-7
DNA: TGTGCCGCACGACAGGGGGACTACGAGCAGTACTTC
CDR3: CAARQGDYEQYF

D: -
size: -
V: TRBV4-1
J: TRBJ1-1
DNA: TGCGCCAGCAGCCAAAGCGACAGGATGAACACTGAAGCTTTCTTT
CDR3: CASSQSDRMNTEAFF

D: TRBD1
size: few
V: TRBV18
J: TRBJ1-4
DNA: TGTGCCAGCTCACGCGACAGGGTTGATATCGACGAAAAACTGTTTTTT
CDR3: CASSRDRVDIDEKLFF

D: TRBD1
size: few
V: TRBV19
J: TRBJ1-5
DNA: TGTGCCAGTAGTATCGGACAGGATCAGCCCCAGCATTTT
CDR3: CASSIGQDQPQHF

D: TRBD1
size: few
V: TRBV30
J: TRBJ1-1
DNA: TGTGCCTGGAGTGACCGCAGGGGGCGAACTGAAGCTTTCTTT
CDR3: CAWSDRRGRTEAFF

D: TRBD1
size: -
V: TRBV19
J: TRBJ2-5
DNA: TGTGCCAGCCGACTGGGACAGGGGGCAGGGACCCAGTACTTC
CDR3: CASRLGQGAGTQYF

D: -
size: few
V: TRBV7-2
J: TRBJ2-1
DNA: TGTGCCAGCAGCTCTAGGACGGCGGACTTTTGGAATGAGCAGTTCTTC
CDR3: CASSSRTADFWNEQFF

D: TRBD1
size: -
V: TRBV28
J: TRBJ2-7
DNA: TGTGCCAGCAGACGGACAGGGGCCTACGAGCAGTACTTC
CDR3: CASRRTGAYEQYF

D: TRBD2
size: few
V: TRBV2
J: TRBJ2-1
DNA: TGTGCCAGCAGGAGCGGGACTAGCGGGAGATCCTACAATGAGCAGTTCTTC
CDR3: CASRSGTSGRSYNEQFF

D: -
size: -
V: TRBV5-1
J: TRBJ2-7
DNA: TGCGCCAGCTTCCCGGGCAGGGGCTCAGGCGAGCAGTACTTC
CDR3: CASFPGRGSGEQYF

D: TRBD1
size: few
V: TRBV9
J: TRBJ1-5
DNA: TGTGCCAGCAGCGCGGGGGCAGGGGGTAGCAATCAGCCCCAGCATTTT
CDR3: CASSAGAGGSNQPQHF

D: -
size: few
V: TRBV5-8
J: TRBJ2-7
DNA: TGTGCCAGCAGAATGGCTGACGAGCAGTACTTC
CDR3: CASRMADEQYF

D: -
size: -
V: TRBV10-1
J: TRBJ2-7
DNA: TGCGCCAGAGGCCCTAGGGGCTACGAGCAGTACTTC
CDR3: CARGPRGYEQYF

D: -
size: -
V: TRBV5-4
J: TRBJ1-2
DNA: TGTGCCAGCAGCTTGGCCGACAGGCTAACTTATGGCTACACCTTC
CDR3: CASSLADRLTYGYTF

D: TRBD2
size: -
V: TRBV30
J: TRBJ2-3
DNA: TGTGCCTGGAGTCTAGCGGGGCTCACAGATACGCAGTATTTT
CDR3: CAWSLAGLTDTQYF

D: -
size: few
V: TRBV18
J: TRBJ2-4
DNA: TGTGCCAGCTCCGACAGGATAGCCAAAAACATTCAGTACTTC
CDR3: CASSDRIAKNIQYF

D: -
size: -
V: TRBV7-2
J: TRBJ1-2
DNA: TGTGCCAGCAGCGAGTCGGGGGGCGCGTTCGGTGGCTACACCTTC
CDR3: CASSESGGAFGGYTF

D: -
size: few
V: TRBV28
J: TRBJ2-5
DNA: TGTGCCAGCAGTTTCCGAATCAGGGAGACCCAGTACTTC
CDR3: CASSFRIRETQYF

D: -
size: few
V: TRBV5-1
J: TRBJ2-2
DNA: TGCGCCAGCAGCTTGGGTCCGGCCGGGGAGCTGTTTTTT
CDR3: CASSLGPAGELFF

D: -
size: once
V: TRBV2
J: TRBJ1-1
DNA: TGTGCCAGCAGTGAAGCGCTTCCGGGTAACACTGAAGCTTTCTTT
CDR3: CASSEALPGNTEAFF

D: TRBD1
size: few
V: TRBV5-5
J: TRBJ2-5
DNA: TGTGCCAGCAGCCCAACAGGGGGCTTGGAGACCCAGTACTTC
CDR3: CASSPTGGLETQYF

D: -
size: few
V: TRBV18
J: TRBJ1-5
DNA: TGTGCCAGCTCACCGACAGCGTTTAGCAATCAGCCCCAGCATTTT
CDR3: CASSPTAFSNQPQHF

D: -
size: -
V: TRBV9
J: TRBJ2-3
DNA: TGTGCCAGCAGCGCCGACCTGAACCCGGGATCTAGCTACACAGATACGCAGTATTTT
CDR3: CASSADLNPGSSYTDTQYF

D: -
size: -
V: TRBV18
J: TRBJ1-2
DNA: TGTGCCAGCTCACTCGGGTCCGATGGCTACACCTTC
CDR3: CASSLGSDGYTF

D: -
size: few
V: TRBV18
J: TRBJ2-7
DNA: TGTGCCAGCTCACCACCGACCTACGCGGGGGAGCAGTACTTC
CDR3: CASSPPTYAGEQYF

D: TRBD2
size: few
V: TRBV27
J: TRBJ2-2
DNA: TGTGCCAGTTCACTAGCGGGAGCCAACACCGGGGAGCTGTTTTTT
CDR3: CASSLAGANTGELFF

D: -
size: few
V: TRBV18
J: TRBJ2-7
DNA: TGTGCCAGCTCCCCCGGGACTCCCTACGAGCAGTACTTC
CDR3: CASSPGTPYEQYF

D: -
size: few
V: TRBV30
J: TRBJ1-2
DNA: TGTGCCTGGAGTGGTGTTGTCAGTTCCGATTATGGCTACACCTTC
CDR3: CAWSGVVSSDYGYTF

D: -
size: -
V: TRBV4-1
J: TRBJ2-3
DNA: TGCGCCAGCAGCCAAGGAGTGAGCACAGATACGCAGTATTTT
CDR3: CASSQGVSTDTQYF

D: -
size: -
V: TRBV9
J: TRBJ2-3
DNA: TGTGCCAGCAGCGTCGCGGAAGATACGCAGTATTTT
CDR3: CASSVAEDTQYF

D: -
size: -
V: TRBV4-1
J: TRBJ2-5
DNA: TGCGCCAGCAGCCTCGTCCGGGACTTTCAAGAGACCCAGTACTTC
CDR3: CASSLVRDFQETQYF

D: TRBD1
size: -
V: TRBV28
J: TRBJ2-5
DNA: TGTGCCAGCAGTTTCGTGGGACAGGGGTACCAAGAGACCCAGTACTTC
CDR3: CASSFVGQGYQETQYF

D: TRBD2
size: few
V: TRBV5-1
J: TRBJ2-1
DNA: TGCGCCAGCCAGACTATCCCTGGGGCTAGCGGGATGAATGAGCAGTTCTTC
CDR3: CASQTIPGASGMNEQFF

D: TRBD1
size: few
V: TRBV2
J: TRBJ2-4
DNA: TGTGCCAGCAGTGAACTGACAGGGGTTGGTTGGGACATTCAGTACTTC
CDR3: CASSELTGVGWDIQYF

D: -
size: -
V: TRBV11-2
J: TRBJ2-1
DNA: TGTGCCAGCAGCCCCGACTACTTCGTTGTCCGGAATGAGCAGTTCTTC
CDR3: CASSPDYFVVRNEQFF

D: TRBD2
size: few
V: TRBV9
J: TRBJ2-5
DNA: TGTGCCAGCAGCGTAGGAGGCGCGGGAGGGGATCAAGAGACCCAGTACTTC
CDR3: CASSVGGAGGDQETQYF